This T cell receptor (beta chain) is drawn from a study of shared clonotypes between healthy human individuals. Concerning this clone itself: Distinct nucleotide sequences in the sample also encode this CDR3.

In the source study's methods: With immunoSEQ giving junction-only sequences and no quality scores, filtering differed. Profiling relied on immunoSEQ multiplex PCR, and the TCRdb table lists in-frame clones only, not all of them. The DNA was the basis for D and trimming; V, J and clone size are from that table. The sample gives about 470,000 clones, around 75% of which show up once; about 12% is in the top ten. From germline, CDR1 is MDHEN and CDR2 SYDVKM. The germline V and J ends were trimmed by 5 bases and 4 bases, with 8 bases remaining between them. The CDR3 runs to 12 residues. The V gene is TRBV28, the J gene TRBJ1-2; weak D call: TRBD1 (5 bases). This receptor was obtained from a middle-aged woman in good health. Some clones in this sample may be carry-over from other donors' samples. Sequencing was carried out using PBMCs. The CDR3 DNA reads TGTGCCAGCAGTCTTAGGGGCTATGGCTACACCTTC. Translating it yields CASSLRGYGYTF.